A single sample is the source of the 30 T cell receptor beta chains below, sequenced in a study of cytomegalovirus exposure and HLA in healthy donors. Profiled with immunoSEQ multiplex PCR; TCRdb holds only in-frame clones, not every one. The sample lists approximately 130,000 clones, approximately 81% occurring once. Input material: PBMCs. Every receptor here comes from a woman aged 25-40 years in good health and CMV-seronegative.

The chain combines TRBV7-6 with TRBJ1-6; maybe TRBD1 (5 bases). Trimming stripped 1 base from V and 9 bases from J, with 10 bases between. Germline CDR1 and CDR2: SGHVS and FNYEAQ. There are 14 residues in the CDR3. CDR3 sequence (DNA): TGTGCCAGCAGCTTAGAGGGGTTAGGTTCACCCCTCCACTTT. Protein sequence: CASSLEGLGSPLHF.

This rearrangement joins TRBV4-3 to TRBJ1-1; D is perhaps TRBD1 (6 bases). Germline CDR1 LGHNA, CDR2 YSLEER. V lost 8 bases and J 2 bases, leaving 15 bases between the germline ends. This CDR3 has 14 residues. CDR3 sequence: CASRDIEGNTEAFF. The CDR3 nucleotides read TGCGCCAGCCGGGACATTGAGGGAAACACTGAAGCTTTCTTT.

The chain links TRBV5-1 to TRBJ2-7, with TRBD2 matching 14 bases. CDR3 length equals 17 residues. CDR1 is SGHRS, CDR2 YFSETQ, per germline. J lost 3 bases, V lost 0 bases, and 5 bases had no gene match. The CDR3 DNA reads TGCGCCAGCAGCTTGGACCGGGGGACTAGCGGGGGCTACGAGCAGTACTTC. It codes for CASSLDRGTSGGYEQYF.

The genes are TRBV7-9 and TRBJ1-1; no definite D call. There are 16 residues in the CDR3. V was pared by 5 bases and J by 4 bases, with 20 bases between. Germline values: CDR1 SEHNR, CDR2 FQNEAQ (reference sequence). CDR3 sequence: CASSPSSRDGVTEAFF. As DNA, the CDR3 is TGTGCCAGCAGCCCTAGTAGCCGGGATGGGGTCACTGAAGCTTTCTTT. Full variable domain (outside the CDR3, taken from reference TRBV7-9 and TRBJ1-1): DTGVSQNPRHKITKRGQNVTFRCDPISEHNRLYWYRQTLGQGPEFLTYFQNEAQLEKSRLLSDRFSAERPKGSFSTLEIQRTEQGDSAMYLCASSPSSRDGVTEAFFGQGTRLTVV.

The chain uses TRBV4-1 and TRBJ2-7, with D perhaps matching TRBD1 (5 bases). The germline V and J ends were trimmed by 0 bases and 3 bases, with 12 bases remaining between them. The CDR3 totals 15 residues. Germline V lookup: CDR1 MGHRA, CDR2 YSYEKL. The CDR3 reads CASSQEQGFHYEQYF. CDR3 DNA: TGCGCCAGCAGCCAAGAGCAGGGATTCCACTACGAGCAGTACTTC.

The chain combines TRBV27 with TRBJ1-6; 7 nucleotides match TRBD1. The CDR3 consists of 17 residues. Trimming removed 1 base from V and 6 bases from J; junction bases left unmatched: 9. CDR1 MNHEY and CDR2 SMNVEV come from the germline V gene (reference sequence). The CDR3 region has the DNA TGTGCCAGCAGTTTATACGAGGGGGCGTGGGGTAATTCACCCCTCCACTTT. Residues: CASSLYEGAWGNSPLHF.

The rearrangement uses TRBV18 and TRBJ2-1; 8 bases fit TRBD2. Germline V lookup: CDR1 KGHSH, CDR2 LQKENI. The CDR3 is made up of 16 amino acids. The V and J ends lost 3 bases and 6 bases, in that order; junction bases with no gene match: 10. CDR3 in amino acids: CASSPFKAGVSNEQFF. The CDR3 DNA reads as TGTGCCAGCTCACCCTTTAAAGCGGGGGTTAGCAATGAGCAGTTCTTC.

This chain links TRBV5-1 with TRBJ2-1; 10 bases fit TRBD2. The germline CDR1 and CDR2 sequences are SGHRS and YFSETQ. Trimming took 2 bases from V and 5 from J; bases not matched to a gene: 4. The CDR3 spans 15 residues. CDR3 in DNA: TGCGCCAGCAGCTTTGGGACTAGCGCCCACAATGAGCAGTTCTTC. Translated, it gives CASSFGTSAHNEQFF.

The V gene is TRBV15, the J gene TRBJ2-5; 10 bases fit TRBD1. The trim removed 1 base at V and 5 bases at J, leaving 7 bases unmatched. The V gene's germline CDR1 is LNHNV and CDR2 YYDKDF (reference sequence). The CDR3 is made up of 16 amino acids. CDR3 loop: CATSRGQGARGETQYF. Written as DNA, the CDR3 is TGTGCCACCAGCAGAGGACAGGGGGCTCGGGGGGAGACCCAGTACTTC.

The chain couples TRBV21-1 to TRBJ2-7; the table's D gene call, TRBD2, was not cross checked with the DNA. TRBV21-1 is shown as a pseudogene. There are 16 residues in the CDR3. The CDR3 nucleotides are TGTGCCAGCAGCAAAAAAAGGACCAAGAGAGGGCCCGAGCAGTACTTC. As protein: CASSKKRTKRGPEQYF.

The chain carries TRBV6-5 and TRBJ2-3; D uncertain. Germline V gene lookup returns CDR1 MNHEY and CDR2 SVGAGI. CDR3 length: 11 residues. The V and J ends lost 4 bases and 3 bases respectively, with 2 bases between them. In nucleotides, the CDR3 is TGTGCCAGCAGTTCGACAGATACGCAGTATTTT. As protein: CASSSTDTQYF.

For the CDR3, the DNA is TGTGCCAGTACTGGAGGAGGCAACACAGATACGCAGTATTTT. Translation gives CASTGGGNTDTQYF. V and J are TRBV19 and TRBJ2-3; a possible D gene is TRBD2 (5 bases). The germline gives CDR1 LNHDA, CDR2 SQIVND (reference sequence). Trimming shortened V by 7 bases and J by 2 bases, and 13 bases separated the two germline ends. This CDR3 comprises 14 residues.

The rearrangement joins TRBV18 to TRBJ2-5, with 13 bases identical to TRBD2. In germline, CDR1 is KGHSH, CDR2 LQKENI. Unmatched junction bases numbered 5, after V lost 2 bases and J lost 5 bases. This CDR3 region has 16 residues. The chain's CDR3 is CASSPSGLAGVETQYF. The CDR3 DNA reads TGTGCCAGCTCACCATCAGGACTAGCGGGGGTGGAGACCCAGTACTTC.

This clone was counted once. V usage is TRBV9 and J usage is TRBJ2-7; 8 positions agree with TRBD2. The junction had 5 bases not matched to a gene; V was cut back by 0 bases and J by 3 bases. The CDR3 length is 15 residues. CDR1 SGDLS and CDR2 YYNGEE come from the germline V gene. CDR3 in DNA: TGTGCCAGCAGCGTAGATGGGACTAGAGGCTACGAGCAGTACTTC. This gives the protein CASSVDGTRGYEQYF.

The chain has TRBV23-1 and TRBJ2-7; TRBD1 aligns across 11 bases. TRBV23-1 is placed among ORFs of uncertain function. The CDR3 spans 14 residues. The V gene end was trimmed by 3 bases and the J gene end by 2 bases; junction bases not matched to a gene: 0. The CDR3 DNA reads TGCGCCAGCAGTCAGGGACAGGGGGCCTACGAGCAGTACTTC. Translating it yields CASSQGQGAYEQYF.

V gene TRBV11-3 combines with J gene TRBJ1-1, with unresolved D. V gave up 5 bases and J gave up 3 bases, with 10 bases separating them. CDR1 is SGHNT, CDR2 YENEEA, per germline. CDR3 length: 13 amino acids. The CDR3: CASSGRIYTEAFF. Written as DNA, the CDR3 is TGTGCCAGCAGCGGGAGGATCTACACTGAAGCTTTCTTT.

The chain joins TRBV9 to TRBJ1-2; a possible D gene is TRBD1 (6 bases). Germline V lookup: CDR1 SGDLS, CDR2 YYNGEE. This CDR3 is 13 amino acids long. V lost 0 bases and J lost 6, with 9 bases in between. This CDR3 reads CASSVDAGDGYTF. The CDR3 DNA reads TGTGCCAGCAGCGTAGACGCAGGGGATGGCTACACCTTC.

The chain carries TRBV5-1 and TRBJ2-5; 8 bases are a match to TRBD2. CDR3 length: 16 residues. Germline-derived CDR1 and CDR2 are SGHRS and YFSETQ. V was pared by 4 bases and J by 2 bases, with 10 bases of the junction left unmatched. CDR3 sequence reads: CASSPLRGGPQETQYF. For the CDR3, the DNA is TGCGCCAGCAGCCCTCTCCGCGGGGGGCCTCAAGAGACCCAGTACTTC.

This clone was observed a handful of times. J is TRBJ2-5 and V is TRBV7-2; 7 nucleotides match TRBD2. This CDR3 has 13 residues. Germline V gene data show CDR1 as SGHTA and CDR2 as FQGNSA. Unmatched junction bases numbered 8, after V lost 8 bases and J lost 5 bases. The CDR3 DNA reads TGTGCCAGCTGCGACCTGGGAGGGGAGACCCAGTACTTC. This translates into CASCDLGGETQYF. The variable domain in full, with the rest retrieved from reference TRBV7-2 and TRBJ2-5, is GAGVSQSPSNKVTEKGKDVELRCDPISGHTALYWYRQSLGQGLEFLIYFQGNSAPDKSGLPSDRFSAERTGGSVSTLTIQRTQQEDSAVYLCASCDLGGETQYFGPGTRLLVL.

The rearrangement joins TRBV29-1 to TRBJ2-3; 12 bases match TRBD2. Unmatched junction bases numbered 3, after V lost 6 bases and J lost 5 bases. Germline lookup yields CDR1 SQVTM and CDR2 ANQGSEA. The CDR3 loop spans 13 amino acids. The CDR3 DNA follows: TGCAGCGTGTCACTAGCGGGGGGAGATACGCAGTATTTT. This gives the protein CSVSLAGGDTQYF.

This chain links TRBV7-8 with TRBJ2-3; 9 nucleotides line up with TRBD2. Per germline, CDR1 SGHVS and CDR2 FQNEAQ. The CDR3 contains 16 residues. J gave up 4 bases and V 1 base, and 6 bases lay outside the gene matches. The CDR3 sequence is CASSLGLAGRPDTQYF. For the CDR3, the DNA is TGTGCCAGCAGCTTAGGCCTAGCGGGGAGGCCAGATACGCAGTATTTT.

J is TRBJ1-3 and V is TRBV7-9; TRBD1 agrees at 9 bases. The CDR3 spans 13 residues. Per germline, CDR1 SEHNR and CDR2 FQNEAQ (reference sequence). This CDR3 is CASQGADGNTIYF. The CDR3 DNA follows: TGTGCGTCACAGGGGGCGGATGGAAACACCATATATTTT.

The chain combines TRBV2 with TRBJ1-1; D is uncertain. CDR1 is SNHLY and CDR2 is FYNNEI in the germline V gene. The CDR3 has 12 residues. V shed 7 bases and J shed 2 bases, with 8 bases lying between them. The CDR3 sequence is CASIWANTEAFF. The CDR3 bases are TGTGCCAGCATTTGGGCTAACACTGAAGCTTTCTTT.

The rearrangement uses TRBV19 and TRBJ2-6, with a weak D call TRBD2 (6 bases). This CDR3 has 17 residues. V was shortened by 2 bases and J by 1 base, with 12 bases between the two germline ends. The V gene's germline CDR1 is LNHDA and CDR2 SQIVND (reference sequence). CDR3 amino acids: CASSIRGGDSGANVLTF. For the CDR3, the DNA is TGTGCCAGTAGTATAAGAGGCGGGGATTCTGGGGCCAACGTCCTGACTTTC.

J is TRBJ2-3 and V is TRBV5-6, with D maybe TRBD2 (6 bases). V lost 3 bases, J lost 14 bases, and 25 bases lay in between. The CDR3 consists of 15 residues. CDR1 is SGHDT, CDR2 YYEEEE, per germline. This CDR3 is CASSWGTGFTDTGYF. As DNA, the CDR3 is TGTGCCAGCAGCTGGGGGACTGGATTCACAGATACTGGGTATTTT.

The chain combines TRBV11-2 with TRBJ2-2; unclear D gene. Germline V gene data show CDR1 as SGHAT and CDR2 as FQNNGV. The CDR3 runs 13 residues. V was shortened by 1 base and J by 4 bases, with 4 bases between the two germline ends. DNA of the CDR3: TGTGCCAGCAGCTTAGTTATCACCGGGGAGCTGTTTTTT. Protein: CASSLVITGELFF.

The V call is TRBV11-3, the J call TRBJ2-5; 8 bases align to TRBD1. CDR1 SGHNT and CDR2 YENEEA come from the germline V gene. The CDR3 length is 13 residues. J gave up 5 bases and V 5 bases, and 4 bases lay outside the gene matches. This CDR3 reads CASSPRTGETQYF. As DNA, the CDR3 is TGTGCCAGCAGCCCCCGGACAGGGGAGACCCAGTACTTC.

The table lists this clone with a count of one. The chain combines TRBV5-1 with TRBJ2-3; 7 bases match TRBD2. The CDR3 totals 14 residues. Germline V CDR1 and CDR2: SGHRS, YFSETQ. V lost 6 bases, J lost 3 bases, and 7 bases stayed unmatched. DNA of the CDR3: TGCGCCAGCAAATTAAGCGGGGTGACAGATACGCAGTATTTT. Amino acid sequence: CASKLSGVTDTQYF. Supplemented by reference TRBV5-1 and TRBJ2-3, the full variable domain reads KAGVTQTPRYLIKTRGQQVTLSCSPISGHRSVSWYQQTPGQGLQFLFEYFSETQRNKGNFPGRFSGRQFSNSRSEMNVSTLELGDSALYLCASKLSGVTDTQYFGPGTRLTVL.

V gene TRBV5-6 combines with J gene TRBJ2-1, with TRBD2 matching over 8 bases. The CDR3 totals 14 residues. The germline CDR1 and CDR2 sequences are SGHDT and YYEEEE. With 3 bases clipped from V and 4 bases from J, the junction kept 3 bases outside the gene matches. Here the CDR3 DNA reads TGTGCCAGCAGCTCCGTAGCGGGGTACAATGAGCAGTTCTTC. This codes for CASSSVAGYNEQFF.

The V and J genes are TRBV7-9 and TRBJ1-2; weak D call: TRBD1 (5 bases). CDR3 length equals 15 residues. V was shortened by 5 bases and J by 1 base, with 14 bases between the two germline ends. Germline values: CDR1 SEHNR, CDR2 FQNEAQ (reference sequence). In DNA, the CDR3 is TGTGCCAGCAGCACATCCCTCCAGGGTAACTATGGCTACACCTTC. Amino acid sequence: CASSTSLQGNYGYTF.